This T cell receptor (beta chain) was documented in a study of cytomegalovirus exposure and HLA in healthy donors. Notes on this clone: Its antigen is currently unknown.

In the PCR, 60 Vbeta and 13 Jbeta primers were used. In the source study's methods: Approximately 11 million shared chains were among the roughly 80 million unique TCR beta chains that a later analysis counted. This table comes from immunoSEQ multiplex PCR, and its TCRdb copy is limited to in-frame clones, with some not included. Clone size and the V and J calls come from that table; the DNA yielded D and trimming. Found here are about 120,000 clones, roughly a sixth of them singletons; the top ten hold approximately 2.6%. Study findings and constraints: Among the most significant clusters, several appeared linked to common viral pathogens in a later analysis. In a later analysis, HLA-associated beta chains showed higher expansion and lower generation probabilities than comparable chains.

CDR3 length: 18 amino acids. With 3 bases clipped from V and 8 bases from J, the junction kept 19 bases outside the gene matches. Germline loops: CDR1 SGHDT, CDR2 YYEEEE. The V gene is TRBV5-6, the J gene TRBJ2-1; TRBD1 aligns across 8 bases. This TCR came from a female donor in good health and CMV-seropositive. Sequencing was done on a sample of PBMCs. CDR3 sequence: CASSWDRRGTPGGDEQFF. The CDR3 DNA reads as TGTGCCAGCAGCTGGGACAGGAGAGGGACTCCCGGAGGGGATGAGCAGTTCTTC.